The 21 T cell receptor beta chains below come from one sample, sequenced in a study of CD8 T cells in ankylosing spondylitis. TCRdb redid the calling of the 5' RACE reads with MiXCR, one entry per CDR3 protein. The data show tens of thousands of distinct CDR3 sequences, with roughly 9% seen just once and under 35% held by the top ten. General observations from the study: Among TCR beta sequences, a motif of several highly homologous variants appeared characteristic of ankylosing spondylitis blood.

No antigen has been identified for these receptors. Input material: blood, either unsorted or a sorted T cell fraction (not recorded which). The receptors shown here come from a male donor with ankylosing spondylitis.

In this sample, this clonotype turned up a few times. The CDR3 DNA is TGTGCCAGCAGTTACTCCATGAACTACAATGAGCAGTTCTTC. Translating gives CASSYSMNYNEQFF. This sequence joins TRBV6-5 and TRBJ2-1; no reliable D call. This CDR3 is built from 14 residues. V lost 0 bases and J 3 bases, leaving 6 bases between the germline ends. CDR1 and CDR2 (germline): MNHEY, SVGAGI.

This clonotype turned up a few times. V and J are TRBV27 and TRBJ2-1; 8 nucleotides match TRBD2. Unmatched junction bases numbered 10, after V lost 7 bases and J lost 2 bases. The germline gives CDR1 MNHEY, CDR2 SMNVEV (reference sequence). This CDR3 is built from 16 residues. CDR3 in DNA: TGTGCCAGCACCCTATACGGGGGGGATACCTACAATGAGCAGTTCTTC. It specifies CASTLYGGDTYNEQFF.

CDR3 in DNA: TGTGCCAGCACAATAGCGGGAGCGGCCTACAATGAGCAGTTCTTC. Its translation is CASTIAGAAYNEQFF. The chain recombines TRBV12-3 or TRBV12-4 with TRBJ2-1; 9 nucleotides line up with TRBD2. The V and J ends lost 7 bases and 2 bases, in that order; junction bases with no gene match: 6. The CDR3 totals 15 residues.

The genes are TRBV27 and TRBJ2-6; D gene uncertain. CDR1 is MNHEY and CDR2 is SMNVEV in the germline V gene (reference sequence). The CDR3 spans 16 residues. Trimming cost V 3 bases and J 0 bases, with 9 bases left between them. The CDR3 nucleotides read TGTGCCAGCAGTTTGATAGCTGGCTCTGGGGCCAACGTCCTGACTTTC. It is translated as CASSLIAGSGANVLTF.

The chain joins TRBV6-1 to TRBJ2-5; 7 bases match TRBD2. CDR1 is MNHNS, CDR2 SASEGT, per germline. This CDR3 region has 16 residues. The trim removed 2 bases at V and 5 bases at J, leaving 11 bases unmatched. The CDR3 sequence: CASSELGEGLQETQYF. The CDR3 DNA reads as TGTGCCAGCAGTGAATTGGGGGAGGGCCTTCAGGAGACCCAGTACTTC.

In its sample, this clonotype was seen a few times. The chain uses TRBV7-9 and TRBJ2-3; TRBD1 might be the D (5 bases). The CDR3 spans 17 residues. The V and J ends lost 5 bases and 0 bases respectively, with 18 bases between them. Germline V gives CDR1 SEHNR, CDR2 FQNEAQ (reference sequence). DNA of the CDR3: TGTGCCAGCAGCCCAGAGAGGTCAGGGCTTAGCACAGATACGCAGTATTTT. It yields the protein CASSPERSGLSTDTQYF.

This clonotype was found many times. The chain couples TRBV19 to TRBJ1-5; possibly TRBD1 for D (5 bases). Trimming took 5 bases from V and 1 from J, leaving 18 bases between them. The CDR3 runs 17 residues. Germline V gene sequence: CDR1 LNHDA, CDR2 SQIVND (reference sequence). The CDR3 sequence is CASSGGEMGFSNQPQHF. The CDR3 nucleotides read TGTGCCAGTAGTGGGGGTGAGATGGGTTTCAGCAATCAGCCCCAGCATTTT. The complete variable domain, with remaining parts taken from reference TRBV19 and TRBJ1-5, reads DGGITQSPKYLFRKEGQNVTLSCEQNLNHDAMYWYRQDPGQGLRLIYYSQIVNDFQKGDIAEGYSVSREKKESFPLTVTSAQKNPTAFYLCASSGGEMGFSNQPQHFGDGTRLSIL.

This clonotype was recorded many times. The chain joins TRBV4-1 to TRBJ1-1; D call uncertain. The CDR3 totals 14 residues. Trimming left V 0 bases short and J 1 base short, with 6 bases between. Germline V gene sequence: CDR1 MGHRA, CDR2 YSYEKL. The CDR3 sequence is CASSQDPGNTEAFF. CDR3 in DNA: TGCGCCAGCAGCCAAGATCCGGGGAACACTGAAGCTTTCTTT.

The CDR3 DNA sequence: TGTGCCAGCAGCTTGGCGGGGGGAAAGCAGTACTTC. Its protein is CASSLAGGKQYF. The genes are TRBV5-5 and TRBJ2-7; 7 nucleotides align to TRBD2. From germline, CDR1 is SGHKS and CDR2 YYEKEE (reference sequence). The CDR3 totals 12 residues. With V trimmed by 0 bases and J by 8 bases, 2 bases remained unmatched.

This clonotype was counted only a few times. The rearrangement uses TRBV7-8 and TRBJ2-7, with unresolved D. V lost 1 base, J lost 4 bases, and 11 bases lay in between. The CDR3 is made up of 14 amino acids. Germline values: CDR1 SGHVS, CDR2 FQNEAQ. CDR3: CASSLGPTYYEQYF. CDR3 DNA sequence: TGTGCCAGCAGCTTAGGGCCGACCTATTACGAGCAGTACTTC.

The chain's CDR3 is CASSFGTKDPYF. DNA of the CDR3: TGTGCCAGCAGCTTCGGGACGAAAGACCCGTACTTC. The V and J genes are TRBV11-2 and TRBJ2-7; D may match TRBD1 or TRBD2 (5 bases each). Germline lookup yields CDR1 SGHAT and CDR2 FQNNGV. This CDR3 is built from 12 residues. Trimming took off 3 bases at V and 12 bases at J, with 15 bases between the two ends.

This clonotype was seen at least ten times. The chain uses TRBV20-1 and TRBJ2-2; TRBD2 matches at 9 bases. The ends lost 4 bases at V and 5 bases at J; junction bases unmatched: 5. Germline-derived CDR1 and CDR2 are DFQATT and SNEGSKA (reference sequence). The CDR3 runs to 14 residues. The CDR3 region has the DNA TGCAGTGCTAAGGCGGGAGGGCGTACCGGGGAGCTGTTTTTT. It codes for CSAKAGGRTGELFF.

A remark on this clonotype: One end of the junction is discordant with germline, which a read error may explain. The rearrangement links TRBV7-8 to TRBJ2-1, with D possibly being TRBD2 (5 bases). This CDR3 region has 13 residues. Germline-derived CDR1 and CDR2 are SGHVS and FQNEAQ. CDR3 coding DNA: TGTGCCACCAGCTTGGACTCCTCTAGAGAGCAGTTCTTC. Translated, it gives CATSLDSSREQFF. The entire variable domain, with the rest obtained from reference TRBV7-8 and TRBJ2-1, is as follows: GAGVSQSPRYKVAKRGQDVALRCDPISGHVSLFWYQQALGQGPEFLTYFQNEAQLDKSGLPSDRFFAERPEGSVSTLKIQRTQQEDSAVYLCATSLDSSREQFFGPGTRLTVL.

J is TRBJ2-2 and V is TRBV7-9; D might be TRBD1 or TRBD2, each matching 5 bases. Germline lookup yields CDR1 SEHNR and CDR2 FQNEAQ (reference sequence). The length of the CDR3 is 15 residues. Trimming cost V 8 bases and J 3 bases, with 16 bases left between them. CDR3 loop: CASGVGPADTGELFF. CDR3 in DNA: TGTGCCAGCGGGGTGGGACCCGCGGACACCGGGGAGCTGTTTTTT.

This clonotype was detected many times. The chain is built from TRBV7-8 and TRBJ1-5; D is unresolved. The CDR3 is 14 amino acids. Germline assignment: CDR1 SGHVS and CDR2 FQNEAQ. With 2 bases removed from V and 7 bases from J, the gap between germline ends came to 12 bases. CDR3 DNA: TGTGCCAGCAGCTTATCTTTTACAGTCCAGCCCCAGCATTTT. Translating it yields CASSLSFTVQPQHF.

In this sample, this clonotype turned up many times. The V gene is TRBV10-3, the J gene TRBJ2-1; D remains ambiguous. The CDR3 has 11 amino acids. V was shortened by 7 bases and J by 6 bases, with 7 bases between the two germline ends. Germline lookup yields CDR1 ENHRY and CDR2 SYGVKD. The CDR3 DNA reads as TGTGCCATCATGGAGTCCAATGAGCAGTTCTTC. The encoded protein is CAIMESNEQFF.

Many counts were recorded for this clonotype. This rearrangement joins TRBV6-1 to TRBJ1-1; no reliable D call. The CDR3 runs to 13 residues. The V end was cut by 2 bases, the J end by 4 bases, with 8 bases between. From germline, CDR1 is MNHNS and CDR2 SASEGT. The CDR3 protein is CASSELVGTEAFF. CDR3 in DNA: TGTGCCAGCAGTGAATTGGTAGGCACTGAAGCTTTCTTT.

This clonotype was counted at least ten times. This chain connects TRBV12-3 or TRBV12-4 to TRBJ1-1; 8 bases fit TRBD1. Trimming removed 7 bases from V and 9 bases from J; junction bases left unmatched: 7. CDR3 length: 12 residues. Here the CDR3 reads CASTYGTGKAFF. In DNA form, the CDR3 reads TGTGCCAGCACCTACGGGACAGGAAAAGCTTTCTTT.

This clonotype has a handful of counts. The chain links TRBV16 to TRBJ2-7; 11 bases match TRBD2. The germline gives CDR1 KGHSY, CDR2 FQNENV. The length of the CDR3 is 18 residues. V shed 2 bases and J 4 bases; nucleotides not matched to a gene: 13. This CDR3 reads CASSQMAETSGREYEQYF. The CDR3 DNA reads TGTGCCAGCAGCCAAATGGCTGAAACTAGCGGGAGAGAATACGAGCAGTACTTC. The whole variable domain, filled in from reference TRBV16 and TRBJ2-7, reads GEEVAQTPKHLVRGEGQKAKLYCAPIKGHSYVFWYQQVLKNEFKFLISFQNENVFDETGMPKERFSAKCLPNSPCSLEIQATKLEDSAVYFCASSQMAETSGREYEQYFGPGTRLTVT.

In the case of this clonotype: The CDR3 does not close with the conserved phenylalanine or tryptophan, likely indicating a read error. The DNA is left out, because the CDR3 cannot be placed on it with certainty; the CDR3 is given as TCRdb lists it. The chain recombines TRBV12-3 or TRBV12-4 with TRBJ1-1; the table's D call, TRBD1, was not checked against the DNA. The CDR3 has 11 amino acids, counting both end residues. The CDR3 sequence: CASTLGGGLEI.

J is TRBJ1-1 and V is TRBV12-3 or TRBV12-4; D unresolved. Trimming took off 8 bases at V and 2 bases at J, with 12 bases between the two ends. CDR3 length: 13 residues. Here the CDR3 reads CASRWAPNTEAFF. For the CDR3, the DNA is TGTGCCAGCCGATGGGCACCCAACACTGAAGCTTTCTTT.